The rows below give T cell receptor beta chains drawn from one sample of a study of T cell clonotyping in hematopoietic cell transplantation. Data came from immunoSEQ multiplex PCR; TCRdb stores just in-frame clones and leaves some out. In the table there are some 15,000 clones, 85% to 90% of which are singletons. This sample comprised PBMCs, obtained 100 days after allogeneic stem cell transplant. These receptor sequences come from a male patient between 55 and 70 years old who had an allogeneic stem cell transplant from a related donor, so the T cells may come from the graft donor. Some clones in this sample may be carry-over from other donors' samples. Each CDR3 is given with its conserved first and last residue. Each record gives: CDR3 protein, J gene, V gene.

CASSQEGTEETQYF TRBJ2-5 TRBV4-2
CASSYKMLTGETQYF TRBJ2-5 TRBV6-5
CASKGDGGYTF TRBJ1-2 TRBV19
CASSYPAGMQNQPQHF TRBJ1-5 TRBV6-6
CASRQANDYGYTF TRBJ1-2 TRBV25-1
CASSEGRDPRASWPQHF TRBJ1-5 TRBV6-1
CASSLEAGGTGELFF TRBJ2-2 TRBV7-2
CASSTGFNEQYF TRBJ2-7 TRBV6-1
CASSLDSLYTF TRBJ1-2 TRBV5-6
CASSSLQKNYGYTF TRBJ1-2 TRBV11-2
CASSLGGLGRTEAFF TRBJ1-1 TRBV11-3
CASSLDGQATYEQYF TRBJ2-7 TRBV7-8
CASSVGPTDTQYF TRBJ2-3 TRBV9
CASSRRGGELYGYTF TRBJ1-2 TRBV5-1
CASRHGTRACNQPQHF TRBJ1-5 TRBV4-3
CASSVNRGGSSYNSPLHF TRBJ1-6 TRBV27
CARILGRFPYGYTF TRBJ1-2 TRBV11-3
CASSVGLGSYGYTF TRBJ1-2 TRBV9
CASSPRTGHQPQHF TRBJ1-5 TRBV27
CASSERAGTGTDTQYF TRBJ2-3 TRBV2
CAWSQANYGYTF TRBJ1-2 TRBV30
CAWSVGGSSGNTIYF TRBJ1-3 TRBV30
CASSIDGWAGSSGYTF TRBJ1-2 TRBV19
CASSHSTAVSYGYTF TRBJ1-2 TRBV7-9
CASSLEGQGGINTDTQYF TRBJ2-3 TRBV5-1
CASSVTGGKYTEAFF TRBJ1-1 TRBV28
CASSIDRRDQPQHF TRBJ1-5 TRBV19
CSAMAAFF TRBJ1-1 TRBV20-1
CASSQESLAGEETQYF TRBJ2-5 TRBV4-1
CASSSRTGDYEQYF TRBJ2-7 TRBV11-2
CAISPGQGNYGYTF TRBJ1-2 TRBV10-3
CASSWLAGQAGNTIYF TRBJ1-3 TRBV5-1
CASSPGRFSYEQYF TRBJ2-7 TRBV7-8
CASSGTLGTQYF TRBJ2-3 TRBV2
CASRLSPGASTGELFF TRBJ2-2 TRBV4-1
CASSGPTNEQFF TRBJ2-1 TRBV6-4
CASSKESGAVYEQYF TRBJ2-7 TRBV7-2
CASSEQVHSYEQYF TRBJ2-7 TRBV9
CASSYNRGSVGGYTF TRBJ1-2 TRBV7-9
CSVASGANTGELFF TRBJ2-2 TRBV29-1
CASSLRDRGQVGELFF TRBJ2-2 TRBV7-2
CASSGERPQPQHF TRBJ1-5 TRBV2
CASSLEGRRTEAFF TRBJ1-1 TRBV5-4
CSVPGQGGGELFF TRBJ2-2 TRBV29-1
CASSLGVMSYEQYF TRBJ2-7 TRBV11-2
CASSSRGGYGPEGVLTF TRBJ2-6 TRBV7-2
CASSGAEPYNEQFF TRBJ2-1 TRBV10-1
CASSPGQGRYGYTF TRBJ1-2 TRBV6-5
CASTRNMNYGYTF TRBJ1-2 TRBV6-1
CAVQRTGGSSGANVLTF TRBJ2-6 TRBV19
CASSPIGLAGETQYF TRBJ2-5 TRBV14
CASSRTEYGYTF TRBJ1-2 TRBV6-1
CASSLDATNEKLFF TRBJ1-4 TRBV5-4
CASSLGLSQNSPLHF TRBJ1-6 TRBV5-8